This is a list of T cell receptor beta chains from one sample in a study of cytomegalovirus exposure and HLA in healthy donors. Generated by immunoSEQ multiplex PCR, the TCRdb table keeps only in-frame clones and is missing some. The table includes about 150,000 clones, around 75% detected once. The sample comprised PBMCs. These receptors were collected from a woman younger than 30 in good health and CMV-seronegative. CDR3s leave out the opening cysteine and the closing phenylalanine or tryptophan. A D gene is named only where the DNA matches it firmly.

D gene	J gene	V gene	CDR3 protein
-	TRBJ2-3	TRBV5-1	ASSLGTVTDTQY
TRBD2	TRBJ2-1	TRBV28	ASSLSGGAYNEQF
TRBD1	TRBJ1-2	TRBV2	ASSPGTVYGYT
TRBD2	TRBJ2-1	TRBV6-1	ASSELGLGSYNEQF
-	TRBJ2-3	TRBV7-8	ASSPWARDTDTQY
TRBD1	TRBJ2-7	TRBV19	ASSRPGQGNEQY
TRBD1	TRBJ1-5	TRBV23-1	ASSQLRRRGRFGNQPQH
-	TRBJ2-3	TRBV28	ASGLSDRQARDTQY
TRBD2	TRBJ2-1	TRBV29-1	SVVGLAGTRDSYNEQF
-	TRBJ1-6	TRBV28	AGRRGRRSYNSPLH
-	TRBJ1-2	TRBV6-1	ASSEGWRGVYGYT
TRBD1	TRBJ2-7	TRBV28	ASSLDRVRYEQY
TRBD1	TRBJ1-2	TRBV7-9	ASSLDRGNYGYT
-	TRBJ2-6	TRBV11-3	ASSLREGGANGLT
TRBD2	TRBJ2-3	TRBV19	ATRDYRTDTQY
TRBD2	TRBJ2-5	TRBV7-6	ASSLRAGEYQETQY
TRBD2	TRBJ2-1	TRBV7-2	ASRTSGGSYGEQF
-	TRBJ2-3	TRBV7-9	ASSSQGGADTQY